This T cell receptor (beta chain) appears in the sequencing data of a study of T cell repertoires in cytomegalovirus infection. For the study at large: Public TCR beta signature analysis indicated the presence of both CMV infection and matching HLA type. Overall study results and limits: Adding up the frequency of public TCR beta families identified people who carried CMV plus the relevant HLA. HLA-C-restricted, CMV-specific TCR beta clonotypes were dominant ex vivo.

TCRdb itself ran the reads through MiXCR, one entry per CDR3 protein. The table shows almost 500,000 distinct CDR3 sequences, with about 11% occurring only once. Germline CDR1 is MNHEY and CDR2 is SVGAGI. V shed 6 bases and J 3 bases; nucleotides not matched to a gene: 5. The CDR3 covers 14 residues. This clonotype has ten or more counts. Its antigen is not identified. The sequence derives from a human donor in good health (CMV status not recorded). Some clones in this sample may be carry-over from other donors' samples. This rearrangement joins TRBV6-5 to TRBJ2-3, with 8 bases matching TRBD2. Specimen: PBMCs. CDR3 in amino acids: CASSRGGGTDTQYF. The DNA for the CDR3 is TGTGCCAGCAGCCGGGGGGGCGGTACAGATACGCAGTATTTT.